This TCR beta chain originates from a study of T cells in Graves' hyperthyroidism and ophthalmopathy. About the study: Once the initial diagnosis was made, peripheral blood was obtained before any treatment.

Study-wide results and limits: Blood held most thyroid clonotypes expanded above 0.001 frequency.

Regions amplified from RNA transcripts were the TCR beta CDR3 regions. Carried out on the TCR CDR3, a first-round RT-PCR used the HTBI primer set. TCRdb reprocessed the multiplex PCR reads with MiXCR, giving one entry per CDR3 protein. This table has roughly 660,000 distinct CDR3 sequences, roughly 17% appearing once. Patients having uncontrolled infection, another autoimmune disease, pregnancy or lactation were not included. Many counts were recorded for this clonotype. Antigen unknown. V lost 7 bases to trimming and J lost 7 bases; unmatched junction nucleotides: 18. Germline-derived CDR1 and CDR2 are MNHNS and SASEGT. The CDR3 contains 17 residues.

Sequencing was carried out using blood. The clonotype was recovered from a man aged 50-60 years with Graves' hyperthyroidism. The J gene is TRBJ1-4, the V gene TRBV6-1; 7 bases line up with TRBD1. CDR3 amino acids: CASKERSLDRRAEKLFF. As DNA, the CDR3 is TGTGCCAGCAAAGAACGTTCGTTGGACAGGAGAGCTGAAAAACTGTTTTTT.